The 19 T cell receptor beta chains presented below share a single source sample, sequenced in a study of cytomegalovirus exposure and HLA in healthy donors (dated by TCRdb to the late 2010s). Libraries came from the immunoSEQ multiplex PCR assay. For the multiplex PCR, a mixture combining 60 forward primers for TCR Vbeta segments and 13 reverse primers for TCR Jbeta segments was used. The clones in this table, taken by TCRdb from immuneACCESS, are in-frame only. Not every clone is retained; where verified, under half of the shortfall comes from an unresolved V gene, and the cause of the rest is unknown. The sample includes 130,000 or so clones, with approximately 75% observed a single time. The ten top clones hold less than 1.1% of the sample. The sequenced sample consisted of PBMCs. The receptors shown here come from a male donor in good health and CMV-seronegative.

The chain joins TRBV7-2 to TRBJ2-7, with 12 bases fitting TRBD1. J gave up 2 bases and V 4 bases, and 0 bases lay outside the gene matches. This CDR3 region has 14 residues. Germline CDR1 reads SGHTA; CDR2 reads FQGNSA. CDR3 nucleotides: TGTGCCAGCAGCTGGGACAGGGGGCCCTACGAGCAGTACTTC. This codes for CASSWDRGPYEQYF.

The CDR3 sequence: CASSALNTGELFF. The CDR3, as DNA: TGTGCCAGCAGCGCCCTGAACACCGGGGAGCTGTTTTTT. The chain is built from TRBV9 and TRBJ2-2; unclear D gene. The germline V and J ends were trimmed by 3 bases and 1 base, with 4 bases remaining between them. CDR3 length: 13 amino acids. CDR1 SGDLS and CDR2 YYNGEE come from the germline V gene.

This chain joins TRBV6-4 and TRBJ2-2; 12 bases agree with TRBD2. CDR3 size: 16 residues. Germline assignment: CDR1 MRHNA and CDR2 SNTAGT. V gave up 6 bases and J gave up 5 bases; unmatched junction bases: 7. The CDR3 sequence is CASSAGLAGRTGELFF. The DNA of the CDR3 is TGTGCCAGCAGCGCCGGACTAGCGGGGCGAACCGGGGAGCTGTTTTTT.

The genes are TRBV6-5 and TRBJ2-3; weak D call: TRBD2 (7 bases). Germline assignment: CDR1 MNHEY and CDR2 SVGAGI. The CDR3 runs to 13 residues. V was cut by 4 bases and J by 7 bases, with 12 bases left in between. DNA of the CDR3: TGTGCCAGCAGTTCCCCGGGGGGCCATACGCAGTATTTT. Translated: CASSSPGGHTQYF.

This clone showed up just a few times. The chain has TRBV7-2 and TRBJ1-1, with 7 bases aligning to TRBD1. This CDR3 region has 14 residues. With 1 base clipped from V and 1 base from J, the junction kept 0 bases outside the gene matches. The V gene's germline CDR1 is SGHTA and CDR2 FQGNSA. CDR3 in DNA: TGTGCCAGCAGCTTAGGGACAGGGAACACTGAAGCTTTCTTT. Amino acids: CASSLGTGNTEAFF.

CDR3 sequence: CSVVLHLGANQPQHF. The CDR3 region has the DNA TGCAGCGTTGTGCTCCACCTAGGCGCCAATCAGCCCCAGCATTTT. This sequence joins TRBV29-1 and TRBJ1-5; D unresolved. The CDR3 sequence is 15 residues long. V lost 4 bases, J lost 3 bases, and 16 bases lay in between. Germline V gene data show CDR1 as SQVTM and CDR2 as ANQGSEA. Full variable domain (remainder filled in from reference TRBV29-1 and TRBJ1-5): SAVISQKPSRDICQRGTSLTIQCQVDSQVTMMFWYRQQPGQSLTLIATANQGSEATYESGFVIDKFPISRPNLTFSTLTVSNMSPEDSSIYLCSVVLHLGANQPQHFGDGTRLSIL.

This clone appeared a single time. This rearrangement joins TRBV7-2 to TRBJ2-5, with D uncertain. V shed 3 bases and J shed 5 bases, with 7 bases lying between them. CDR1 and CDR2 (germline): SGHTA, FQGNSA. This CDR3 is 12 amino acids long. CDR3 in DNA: TGTGCCAGCAGCTTTTATATGGAGACCCAGTACTTC. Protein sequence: CASSFYMETQYF.

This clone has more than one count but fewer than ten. CDR3 protein: CASSLVDSYEQYF. The CDR3 region has the DNA TGTGCCAGCAGCTTGGTGGACAGCTACGAGCAGTACTTC. This chain links TRBV5-6 with TRBJ2-7, with TRBD1 as a possible D gene (6 bases). V lost 0 bases to trimming and J lost 3 bases, with 7 bases between them. The CDR3 totals 13 residues. Germline V gene lookup returns CDR1 SGHDT and CDR2 YYEEEE.

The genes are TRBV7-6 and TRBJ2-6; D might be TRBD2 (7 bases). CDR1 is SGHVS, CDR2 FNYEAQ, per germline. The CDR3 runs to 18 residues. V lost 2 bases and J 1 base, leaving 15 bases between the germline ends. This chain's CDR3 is CASSLWAGAGSGANVLTF. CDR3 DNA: TGTGCCAGCAGCTTATGGGCGGGGGCAGGGTCTGGGGCCAACGTCCTGACTTTC. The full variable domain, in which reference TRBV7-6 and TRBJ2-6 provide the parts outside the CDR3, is GAGVSQSPRYKVTKRGQDVALRCDPISGHVSLYWYRQALGQGPEFLTYFNYEAQQDKSGLPNDRFSAERPEGSISTLTIQRTEQRDSAMYRCASSLWAGAGSGANVLTFGAGSRLTVL.

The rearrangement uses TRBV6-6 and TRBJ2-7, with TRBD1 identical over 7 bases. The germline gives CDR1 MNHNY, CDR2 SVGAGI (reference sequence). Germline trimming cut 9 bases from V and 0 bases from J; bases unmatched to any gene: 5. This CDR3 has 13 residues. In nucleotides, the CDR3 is TGTGCCAGTAGGGACAGTAGCTCCTACGAGCAGTACTTC. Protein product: CASRDSSSYEQYF.

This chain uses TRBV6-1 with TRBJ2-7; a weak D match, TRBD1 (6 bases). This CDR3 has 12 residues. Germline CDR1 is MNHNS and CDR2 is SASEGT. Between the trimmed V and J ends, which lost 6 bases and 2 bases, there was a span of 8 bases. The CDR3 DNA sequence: TGTGCCAGCAGGGACAGCCCCTACGAGCAGTACTTC. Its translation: CASRDSPYEQYF.

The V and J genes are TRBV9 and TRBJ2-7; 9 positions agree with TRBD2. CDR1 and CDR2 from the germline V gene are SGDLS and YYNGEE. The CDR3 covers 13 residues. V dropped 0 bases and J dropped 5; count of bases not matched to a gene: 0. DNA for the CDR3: TGTGCCAGCAGCGTAGGCGGGGGGGACGAGCAGTACTTC. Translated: CASSVGGGDEQYF.

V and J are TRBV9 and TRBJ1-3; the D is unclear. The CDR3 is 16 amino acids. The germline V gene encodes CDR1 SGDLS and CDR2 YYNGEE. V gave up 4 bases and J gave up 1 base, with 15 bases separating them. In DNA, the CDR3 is TGTGCCAGCAGCTCCCCTCATCTACCTTCTGGAAACACCATATATTTT. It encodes CASSSPHLPSGNTIYF.

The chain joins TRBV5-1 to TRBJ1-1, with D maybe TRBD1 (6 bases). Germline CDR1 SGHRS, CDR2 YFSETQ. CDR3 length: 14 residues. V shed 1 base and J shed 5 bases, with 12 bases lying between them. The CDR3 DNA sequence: TGCGCCAGCAGCTTGTCTACAGGGAAAACTGAAGCTTTCTTT. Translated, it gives CASSLSTGKTEAFF.

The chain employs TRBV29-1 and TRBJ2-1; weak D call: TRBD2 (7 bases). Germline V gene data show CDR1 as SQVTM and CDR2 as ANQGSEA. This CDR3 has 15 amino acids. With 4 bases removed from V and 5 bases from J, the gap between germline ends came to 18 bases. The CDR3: CSVVRGGLSDNEQFF. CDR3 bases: TGCAGCGTTGTGAGGGGGGGCCTGAGTGACAATGAGCAGTTCTTC.

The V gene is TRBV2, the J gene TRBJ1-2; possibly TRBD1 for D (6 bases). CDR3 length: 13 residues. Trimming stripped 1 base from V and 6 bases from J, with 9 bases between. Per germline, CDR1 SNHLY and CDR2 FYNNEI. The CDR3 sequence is CASSEGTDNGYTF. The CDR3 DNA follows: TGTGCCAGCAGTGAAGGGACAGACAATGGCTACACCTTC.

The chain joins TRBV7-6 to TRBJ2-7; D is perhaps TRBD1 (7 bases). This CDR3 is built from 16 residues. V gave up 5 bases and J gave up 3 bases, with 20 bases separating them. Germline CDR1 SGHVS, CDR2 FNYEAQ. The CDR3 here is CASSLGGGQLYYEQYF. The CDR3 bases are TGTGCCAGCAGCCTTGGAGGGGGACAGCTTTACTACGAGCAGTACTTC.

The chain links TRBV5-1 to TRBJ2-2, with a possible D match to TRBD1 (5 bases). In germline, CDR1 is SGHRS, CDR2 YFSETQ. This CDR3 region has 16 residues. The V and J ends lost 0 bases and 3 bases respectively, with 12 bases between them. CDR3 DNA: TGCGCCAGCAGCTTGGCCAGGGATCGGGACACCGGGGAGCTGTTTTTT. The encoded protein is CASSLARDRDTGELFF.

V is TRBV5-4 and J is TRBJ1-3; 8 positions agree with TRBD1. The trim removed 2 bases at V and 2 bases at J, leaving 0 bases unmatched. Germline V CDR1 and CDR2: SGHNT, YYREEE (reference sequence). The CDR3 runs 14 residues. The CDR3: CASSLQGAGNTIYF. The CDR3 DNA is TGTGCCAGCAGCTTACAGGGGGCTGGAAACACCATATATTTT. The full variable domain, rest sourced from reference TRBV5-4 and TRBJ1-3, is ETGVTQSPTHLIKTRGQQVTLRCSSQSGHNTVSWYQQALGQGPQFIFQYYREEENGRGNFPPRFSGLQFPNYSSELNVNALELDDSALYLCASSLQGAGNTIYFGEGSWLTVV.